This T cell receptor beta chain was retrieved from a study of cytomegalovirus exposure and HLA in healthy donors. Researchers ran the PCR with 60 Vbeta and 13 Jbeta primers. Here immunoSEQ multiplex PCR was the method, and the copy in TCRdb shows in-frame clones only, minus some. The profile shows approximately 150,000 clones, approximately 78% of them singletons. CDR3 length: 17 amino acids. In germline, CDR1 is SGDLS, CDR2 YYNGEE. Trimming took 1 base from V and 0 from J; bases not matched to a gene: 9. This chain connects TRBV9 to TRBJ1-2; 7 nucleotides align to TRBD1. This sequence originates from a woman aged 25 to 39 in good health and CMV-seropositive. The sequencing input was PBMCs. The CDR3 bases are TGTGCCAGCAGCGTATCGGGACAGAGCCATTCTAACTATGGCTACACCTTC. Protein: CASSVSGQSHSNYGYTF.